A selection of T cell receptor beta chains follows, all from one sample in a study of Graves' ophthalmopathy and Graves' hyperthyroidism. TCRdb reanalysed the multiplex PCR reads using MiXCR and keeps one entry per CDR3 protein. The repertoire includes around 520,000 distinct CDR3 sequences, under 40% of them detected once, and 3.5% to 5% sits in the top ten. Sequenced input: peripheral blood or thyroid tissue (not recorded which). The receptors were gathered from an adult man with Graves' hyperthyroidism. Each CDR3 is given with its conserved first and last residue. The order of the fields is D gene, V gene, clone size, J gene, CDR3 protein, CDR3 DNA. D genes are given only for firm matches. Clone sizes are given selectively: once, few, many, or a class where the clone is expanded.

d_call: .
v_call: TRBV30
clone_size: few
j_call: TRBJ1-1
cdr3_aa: CAWVGGYTEAFF
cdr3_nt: TGTGCCTGGGTAGGAGGTTACACTGAAGCTTTCTTT

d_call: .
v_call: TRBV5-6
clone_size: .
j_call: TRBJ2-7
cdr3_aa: CASSLGGPYSYEQYF
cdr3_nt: TGTGCCAGCAGCTTAGGGGGGCCCTACTCCTACGAGCAGTACTTC

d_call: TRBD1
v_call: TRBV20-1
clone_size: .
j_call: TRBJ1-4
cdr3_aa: CSATQGTGGDEKLFF
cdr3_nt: TGCAGTGCTACCCAGGGGACAGGGGGCGATGAAAAACTGTTTTTT

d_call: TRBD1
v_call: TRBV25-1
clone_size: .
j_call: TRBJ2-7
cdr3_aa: CASSPPQGGYEQYF
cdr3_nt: TGTGCCAGCAGCCCACCACAGGGGGGCTACGAGCAGTACTTC

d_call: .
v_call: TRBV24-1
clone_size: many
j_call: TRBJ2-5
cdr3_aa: CATSDLSGQETQYF
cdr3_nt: TGTGCCACCAGTGACCTGTCGGGACAAGAGACCCAGTACTTC

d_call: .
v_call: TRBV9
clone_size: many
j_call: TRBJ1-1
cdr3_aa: CASSVGPNTEAFF
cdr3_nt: TGTGCCAGCAGCGTAGGTCCAAACACTGAAGCTTTCTTT

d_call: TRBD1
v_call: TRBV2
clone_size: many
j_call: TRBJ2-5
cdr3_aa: CASNKDRGSGTQYF
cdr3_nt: TGTGCCAGCAACAAGGACAGGGGATCGGGGACCCAGTACTTC

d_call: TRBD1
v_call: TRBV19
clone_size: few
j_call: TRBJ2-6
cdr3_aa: CASAPGQTSGANVLTF
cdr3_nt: TGTGCCAGCGCGCCGGGACAGACCTCTGGGGCCAACGTCCTGACTTTC

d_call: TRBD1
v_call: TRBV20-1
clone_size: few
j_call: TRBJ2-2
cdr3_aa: CSARFRRTGGTGELFF
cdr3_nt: TGCAGTGCTAGATTTCGTCGGACAGGGGGAACTGGGGAGCTGTTTTTT

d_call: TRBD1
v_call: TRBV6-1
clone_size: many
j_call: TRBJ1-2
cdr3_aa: CASSGRTGLYYGYTF
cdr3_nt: TGTGCCAGCAGTGGTAGGACAGGGCTGTACTATGGCTACACCTTC

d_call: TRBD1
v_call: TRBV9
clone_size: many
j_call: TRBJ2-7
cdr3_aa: CASRSGQGSYEQYF
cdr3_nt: TGTGCCAGCAGGTCAGGACAGGGCTCCTACGAGCAGTACTTC

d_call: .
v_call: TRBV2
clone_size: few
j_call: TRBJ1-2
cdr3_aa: CASGNRRNYGYTF
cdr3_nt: TGTGCCAGCGGGAACAGAAGAAACTATGGCTACACCTTC

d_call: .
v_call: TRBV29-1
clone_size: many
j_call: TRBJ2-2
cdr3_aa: CSVKGQGRSGELFF
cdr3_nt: TGCAGCGTTAAGGGGCAGGGTCGGTCCGGGGAGCTGTTTTTT

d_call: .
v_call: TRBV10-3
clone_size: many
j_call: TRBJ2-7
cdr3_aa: CAISELGEQYF
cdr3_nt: TGTGCCATCAGTGAACTAGGCGAGCAGTACTTC

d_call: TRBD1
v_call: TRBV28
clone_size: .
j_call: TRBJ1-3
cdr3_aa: CASSTRTGHGNTIYF
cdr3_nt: TGTGCCAGCAGTACAAGGACAGGGCACGGAAACACCATATATTTT

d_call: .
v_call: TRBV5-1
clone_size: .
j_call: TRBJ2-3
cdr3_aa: CASSFKETGTQYF
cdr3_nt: TGCGCCAGCAGCTTCAAGGAAACGGGGACGCAGTATTTT

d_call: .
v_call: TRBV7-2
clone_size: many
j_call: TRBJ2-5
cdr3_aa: CASSLGGTVYQETQYF
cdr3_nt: TGTGCCAGCAGCTTAGGCGGGACAGTGTACCAAGAGACCCAGTACTTC

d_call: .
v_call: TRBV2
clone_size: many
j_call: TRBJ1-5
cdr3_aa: CASSAGRDQPQHF
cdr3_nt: TGTGCCAGCAGTGCTGGTAGGGATCAGCCCCAGCATTTT

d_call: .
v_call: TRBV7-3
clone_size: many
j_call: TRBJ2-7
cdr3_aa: CASSFTLRDEQYF
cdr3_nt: TGTGCCAGCAGCTTCACGCTTAGGGACGAGCAGTACTTC

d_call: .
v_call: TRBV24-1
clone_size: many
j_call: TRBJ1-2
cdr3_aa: CATSEPGQGRYGYTF
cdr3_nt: TGTGCCACCAGTGAACCGGGACAAGGTCGATATGGCTACACCTTC

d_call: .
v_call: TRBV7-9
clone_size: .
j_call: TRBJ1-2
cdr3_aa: CASKRSHGNYGYTF
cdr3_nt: TGCGCCAGCAAACGCTCCCACGGCAACTATGGCTACACCTTC

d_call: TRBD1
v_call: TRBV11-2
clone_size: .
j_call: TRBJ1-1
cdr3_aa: CAGSSLQGAYPAEAFF
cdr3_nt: TGTGCCGGCAGCTCCCTACAGGGGGCGTATCCCGCTGAAGCTTTCTTT

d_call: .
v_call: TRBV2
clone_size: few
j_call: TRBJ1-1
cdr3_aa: CASSEASGGLGEAFF
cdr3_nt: TGTGCCAGCAGTGAAGCATCGGGGGGCCTAGGCGAAGCTTTCTTT

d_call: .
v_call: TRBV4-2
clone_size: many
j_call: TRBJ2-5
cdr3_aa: CASSPQNEETQYF
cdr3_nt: TGTGCCAGCAGCCCCCAAAATGAAGAGACCCAGTACTTC

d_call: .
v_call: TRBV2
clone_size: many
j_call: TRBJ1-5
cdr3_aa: CASIEDSNQPQHF
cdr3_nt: TGTGCCAGCATTGAGGATAGCAATCAGCCCCAGCATTTT

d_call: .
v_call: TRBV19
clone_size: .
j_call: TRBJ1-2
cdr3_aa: CASSIEGRGTGGNYGYTF
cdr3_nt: TGTGCCAGTAGTATAGAGGGTCGCGGCACCGGGGGCAACTATGGCTACACCTTC

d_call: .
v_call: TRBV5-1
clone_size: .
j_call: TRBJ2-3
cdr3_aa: CASSQSLWTDTQYF
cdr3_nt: TGCGCCAGCAGCCAGTCCCTTTGGACAGATACGCAGTATTTT

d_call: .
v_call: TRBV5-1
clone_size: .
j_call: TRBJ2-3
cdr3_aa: CASSLAWDRGSDTQYF
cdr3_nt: TGCGCCAGCAGCTTGGCGTGGGATAGAGGGTCAGATACGCAGTATTTT

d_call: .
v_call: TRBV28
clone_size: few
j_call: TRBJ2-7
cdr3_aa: CASSLSDGREQYF
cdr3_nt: TGTGCCAGCAGTTTGAGTGACGGGCGCGAGCAGTACTTC

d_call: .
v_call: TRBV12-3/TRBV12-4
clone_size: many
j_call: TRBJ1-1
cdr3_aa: CASVPGRNTEAFF
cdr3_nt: TGTGCCAGCGTCCCGGGTCGGAACACTGAAGCTTTCTTT

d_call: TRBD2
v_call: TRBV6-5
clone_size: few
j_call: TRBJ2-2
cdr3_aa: CASSEASGGAGELFF
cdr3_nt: TGTGCCAGCAGTGAAGCTAGCGGGGGGGCCGGGGAGCTGTTTTTT

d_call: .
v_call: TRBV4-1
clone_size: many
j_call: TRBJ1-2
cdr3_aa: CASSQGGAYNGYTF
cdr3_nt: TGCGCCAGCAGCCAGGGAGGGGCATATAATGGCTACACCTTC

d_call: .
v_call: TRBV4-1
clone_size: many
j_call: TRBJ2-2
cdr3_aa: CASSQDRTGELFF
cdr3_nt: TGCGCCAGCTCGCAGGACCGCACCGGGGAGCTGTTTTTT

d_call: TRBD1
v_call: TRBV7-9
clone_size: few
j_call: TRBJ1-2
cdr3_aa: CASSLAYAGTASSIYGYTF
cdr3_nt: TGTGCCAGCAGCTTGGCCTACGCCGGGACAGCCTCATCTATCTATGGCTACACCTTC

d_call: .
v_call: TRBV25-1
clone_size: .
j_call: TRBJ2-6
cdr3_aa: CASSPHRAVAEANVLTF
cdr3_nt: TGTGCCAGCAGCCCCCACAGGGCTGTCGCTGAGGCCAACGTCCTGACTTTC

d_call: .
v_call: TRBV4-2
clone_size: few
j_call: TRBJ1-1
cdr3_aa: CASSPQGQDTEAFF
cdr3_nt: TGTGCCAGCAGCCCACAGGGACAAGACACTGAAGCTTTCTTT

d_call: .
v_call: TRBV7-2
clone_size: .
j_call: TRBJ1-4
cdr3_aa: CASSPRVEELFF
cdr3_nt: TGTGCCAGCTCACCACGGGTGGAGGAACTGTTTTTT

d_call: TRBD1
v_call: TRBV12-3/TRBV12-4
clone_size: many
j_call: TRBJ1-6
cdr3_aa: CASRTGGLSPLHF
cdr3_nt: TGTGCCAGCAGGACAGGGGGACTTTCACCCCTCCACTTT

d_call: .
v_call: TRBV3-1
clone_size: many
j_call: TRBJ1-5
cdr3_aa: CASSQDSSSNQPQHF
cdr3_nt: TGTGCCAGCAGCCAGGACAGCAGTAGCAATCAGCCCCAGCATTTT

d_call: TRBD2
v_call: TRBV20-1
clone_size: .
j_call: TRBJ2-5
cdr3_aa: CSARKSRGTSGITQETQYF
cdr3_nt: TGCAGTGCTAGAAAAAGTCGCGGGACTAGCGGCATTACCCAAGAGACCCAGTACTTC

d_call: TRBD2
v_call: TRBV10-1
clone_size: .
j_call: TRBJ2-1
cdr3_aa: CASSGTSGRVDNEQFF
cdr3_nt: TGCGCCAGCAGCGGGACTAGCGGGAGGGTGGATAATGAGCAGTTCTTC

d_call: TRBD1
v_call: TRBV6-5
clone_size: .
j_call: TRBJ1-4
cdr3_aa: CASSAGQGAATNEKLFF
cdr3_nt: TGTGCCAGCAGCGCAGGACAGGGGGCTGCAACTAATGAAAAACTGTTTTTT

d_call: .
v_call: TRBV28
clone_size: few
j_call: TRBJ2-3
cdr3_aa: CASSFGADTQYF
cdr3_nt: TGTGCCAGCAGTTTTGGGGCAGATACGCAGTATTTT

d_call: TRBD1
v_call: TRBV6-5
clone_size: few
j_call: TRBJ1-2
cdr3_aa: CASRGTGGLYGYTF
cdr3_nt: TGTGCCAGCAGGGGTACAGGGGGTCTCTATGGCTACACCTTC

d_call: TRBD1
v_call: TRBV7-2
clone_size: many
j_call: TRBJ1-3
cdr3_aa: CASSLGGQGSGNTIYF
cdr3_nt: TGTGCCAGCAGCTTAGGAGGACAGGGCTCTGGAAACACCATATATTTT

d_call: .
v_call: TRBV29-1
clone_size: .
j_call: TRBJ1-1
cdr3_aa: CSLGAGKNTEAFF
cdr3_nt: TGCAGCTTGGGTGCGGGGAAGAACACTGAAGCTTTCTTT

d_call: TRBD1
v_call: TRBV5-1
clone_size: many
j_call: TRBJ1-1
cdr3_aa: CASSRTGGEAFF
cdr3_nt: TGCGCCAGCAGCAGGACAGGGGGAGAAGCTTTCTTT

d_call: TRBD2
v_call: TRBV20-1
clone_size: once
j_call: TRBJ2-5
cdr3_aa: CSAREEGRVGLAGGKKTQCF
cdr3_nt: TGCAGTGCTAGAGAGGAGGGGCGAGTAGGGCTAGCGGGAGGGAAAAAGACCCAGTGCTTC

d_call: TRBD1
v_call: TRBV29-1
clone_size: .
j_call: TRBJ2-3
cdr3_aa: CSARDRAVTDTQYF
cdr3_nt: TGCAGCGCGCGGGACAGGGCAGTGACAGATACGCAGTATTTT

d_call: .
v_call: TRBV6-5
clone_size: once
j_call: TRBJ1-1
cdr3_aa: CASSYSPIRRGRIEAFF
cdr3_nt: TGTGCCAGCAGTTACTCTCCAATCCGGCGGGGACGCATAGAAGCTTTCTTT

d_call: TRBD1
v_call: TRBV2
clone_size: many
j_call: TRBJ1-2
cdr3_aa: CASSEAHRGGYTF
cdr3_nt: TGTGCCAGCAGTGAAGCGCACAGGGGGGGCTACACCTTC

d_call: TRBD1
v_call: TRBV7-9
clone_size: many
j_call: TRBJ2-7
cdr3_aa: CASGPGQGYEQYF
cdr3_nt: TGTGCCAGTGGTCCGGGACAGGGCTACGAGCAGTACTTC

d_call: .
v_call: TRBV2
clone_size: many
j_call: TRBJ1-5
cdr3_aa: CASSRNKGNQPQHF
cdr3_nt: TGTGCCAGCAGTAGAAACAAGGGGAATCAGCCCCAGCATTTT

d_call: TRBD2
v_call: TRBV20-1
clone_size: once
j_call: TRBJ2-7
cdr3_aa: CSAIAGHEQYF
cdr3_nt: TGCAGTGCAATAGCGGGACACGAGCAGTACTTC

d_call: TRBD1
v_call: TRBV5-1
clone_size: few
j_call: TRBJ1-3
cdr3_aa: CASSLGQGFSGNTIYF
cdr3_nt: TGCGCCAGCAGCTTGGGACAGGGCTTCTCTGGAAACACCATATATTTT